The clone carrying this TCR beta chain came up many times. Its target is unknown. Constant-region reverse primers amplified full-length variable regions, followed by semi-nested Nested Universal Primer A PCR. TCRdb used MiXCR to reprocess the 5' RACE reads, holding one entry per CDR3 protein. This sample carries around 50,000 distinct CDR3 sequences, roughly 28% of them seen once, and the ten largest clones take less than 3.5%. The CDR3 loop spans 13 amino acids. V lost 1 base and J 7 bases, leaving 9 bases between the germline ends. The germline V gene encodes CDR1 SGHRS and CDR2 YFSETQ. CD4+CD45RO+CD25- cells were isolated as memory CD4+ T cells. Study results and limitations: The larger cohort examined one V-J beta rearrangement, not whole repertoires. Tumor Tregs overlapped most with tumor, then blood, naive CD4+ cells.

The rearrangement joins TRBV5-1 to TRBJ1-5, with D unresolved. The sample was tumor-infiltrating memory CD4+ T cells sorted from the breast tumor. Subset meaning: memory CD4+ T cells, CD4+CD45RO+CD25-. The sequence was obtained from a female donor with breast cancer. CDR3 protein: CASSLQIGQPQHF. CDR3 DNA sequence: TGCGCCAGCAGCTTGCAGATAGGCCAGCCCCAGCATTTT. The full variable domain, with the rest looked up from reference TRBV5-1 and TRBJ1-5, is KAGVTQTPRYLIKTRGQQVTLSCSPISGHRSVSWYQQTPGQGLQFLFEYFSETQRNKGNFPGRFSGRQFSNSRSEMNVSTLELGDSALYLCASSLQIGQPQHFGDGTRLSIL.